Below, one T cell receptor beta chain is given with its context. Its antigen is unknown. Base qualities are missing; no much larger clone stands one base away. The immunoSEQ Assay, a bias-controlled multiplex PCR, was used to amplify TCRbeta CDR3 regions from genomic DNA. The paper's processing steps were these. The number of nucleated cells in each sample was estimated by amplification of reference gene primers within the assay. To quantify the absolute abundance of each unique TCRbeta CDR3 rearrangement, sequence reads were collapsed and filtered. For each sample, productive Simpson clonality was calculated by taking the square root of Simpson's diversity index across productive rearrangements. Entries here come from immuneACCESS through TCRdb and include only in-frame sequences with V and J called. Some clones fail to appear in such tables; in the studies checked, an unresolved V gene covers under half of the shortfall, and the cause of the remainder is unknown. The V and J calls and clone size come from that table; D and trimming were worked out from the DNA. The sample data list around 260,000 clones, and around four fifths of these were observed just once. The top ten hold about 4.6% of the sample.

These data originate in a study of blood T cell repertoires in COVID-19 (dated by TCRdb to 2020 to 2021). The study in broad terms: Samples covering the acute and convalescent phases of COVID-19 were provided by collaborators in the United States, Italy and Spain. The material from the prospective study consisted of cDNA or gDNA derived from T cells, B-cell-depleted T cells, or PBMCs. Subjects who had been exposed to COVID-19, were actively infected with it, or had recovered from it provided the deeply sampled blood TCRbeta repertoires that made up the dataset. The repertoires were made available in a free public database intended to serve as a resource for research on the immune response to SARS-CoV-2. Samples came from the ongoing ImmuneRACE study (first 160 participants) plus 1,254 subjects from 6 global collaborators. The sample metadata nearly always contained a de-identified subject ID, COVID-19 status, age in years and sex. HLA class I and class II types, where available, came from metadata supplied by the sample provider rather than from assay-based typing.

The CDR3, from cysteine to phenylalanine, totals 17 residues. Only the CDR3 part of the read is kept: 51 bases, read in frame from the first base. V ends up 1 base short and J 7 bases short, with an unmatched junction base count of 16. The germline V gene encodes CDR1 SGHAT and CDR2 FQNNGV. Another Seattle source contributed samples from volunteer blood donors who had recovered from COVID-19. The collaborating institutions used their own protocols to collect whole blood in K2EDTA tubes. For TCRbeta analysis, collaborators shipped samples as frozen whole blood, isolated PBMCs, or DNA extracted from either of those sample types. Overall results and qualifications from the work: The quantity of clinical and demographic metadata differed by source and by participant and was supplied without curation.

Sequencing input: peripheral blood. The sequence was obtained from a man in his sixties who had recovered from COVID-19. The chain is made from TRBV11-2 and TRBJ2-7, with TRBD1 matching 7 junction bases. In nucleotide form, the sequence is TGTGCCAGCAGCTTAGTCGAGGGGAGACAGGGAAGGGGTGAGCAGTACTTC. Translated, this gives CASSLVEGRQGRGEQYF.